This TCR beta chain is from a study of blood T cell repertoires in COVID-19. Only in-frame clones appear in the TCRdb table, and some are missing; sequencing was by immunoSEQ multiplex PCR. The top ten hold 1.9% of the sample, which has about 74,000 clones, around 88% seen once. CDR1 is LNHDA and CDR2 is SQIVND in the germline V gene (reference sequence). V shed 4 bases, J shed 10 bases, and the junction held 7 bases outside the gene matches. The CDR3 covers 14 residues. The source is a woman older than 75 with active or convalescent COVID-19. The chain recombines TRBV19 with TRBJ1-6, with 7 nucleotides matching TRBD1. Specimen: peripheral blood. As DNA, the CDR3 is TGTGCCAGTAGTAACAGACAGGGAGAGTCACCCCTCCACTTT. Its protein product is CASSNRQGESPLHF.